This T cell receptor (beta chain) derives from a study of control samples from healthy donors and cancer patients (dated by TCRdb to the early 2020s). A note on this clone: This receptor's antigen is unknown. No base quality values were provided; no much bigger clone lies one nucleotide off.

The library was produced with the immunoSEQ multiplex PCR assay. TCRdb holds this immuneACCESS table with in-frame rearrangements only. Some clones are missing; in checked studies, unresolved V genes explain under half, and the rest has no known cause. For this sample there are 150,000 to 200,000 clones; about 90% appear just once. The ten top clones hold 0.68% of the sample. The germline V gene encodes CDR1 SGHNT and CDR2 YYREEE (reference sequence). V was cut back by 0 bases and J by 3 bases, leaving a gap of 7 bases between them. The CDR3 has 13 amino acids, counting the end cysteine and phenylalanine. The retained sequence is limited to the CDR3, 39 bases, with the frame set at the first base.

Recombination connected TRBV5-4 to TRBJ2-7, with no confident D gene call. This sequence originates from a woman in her 30s in good health. Sample: blood. The DNA sequence follows: TGTGCCAGCAGCTTGGAGCTTGACTACGAGCAGTACTTC. This gives the protein CASSLELDYEQYF.